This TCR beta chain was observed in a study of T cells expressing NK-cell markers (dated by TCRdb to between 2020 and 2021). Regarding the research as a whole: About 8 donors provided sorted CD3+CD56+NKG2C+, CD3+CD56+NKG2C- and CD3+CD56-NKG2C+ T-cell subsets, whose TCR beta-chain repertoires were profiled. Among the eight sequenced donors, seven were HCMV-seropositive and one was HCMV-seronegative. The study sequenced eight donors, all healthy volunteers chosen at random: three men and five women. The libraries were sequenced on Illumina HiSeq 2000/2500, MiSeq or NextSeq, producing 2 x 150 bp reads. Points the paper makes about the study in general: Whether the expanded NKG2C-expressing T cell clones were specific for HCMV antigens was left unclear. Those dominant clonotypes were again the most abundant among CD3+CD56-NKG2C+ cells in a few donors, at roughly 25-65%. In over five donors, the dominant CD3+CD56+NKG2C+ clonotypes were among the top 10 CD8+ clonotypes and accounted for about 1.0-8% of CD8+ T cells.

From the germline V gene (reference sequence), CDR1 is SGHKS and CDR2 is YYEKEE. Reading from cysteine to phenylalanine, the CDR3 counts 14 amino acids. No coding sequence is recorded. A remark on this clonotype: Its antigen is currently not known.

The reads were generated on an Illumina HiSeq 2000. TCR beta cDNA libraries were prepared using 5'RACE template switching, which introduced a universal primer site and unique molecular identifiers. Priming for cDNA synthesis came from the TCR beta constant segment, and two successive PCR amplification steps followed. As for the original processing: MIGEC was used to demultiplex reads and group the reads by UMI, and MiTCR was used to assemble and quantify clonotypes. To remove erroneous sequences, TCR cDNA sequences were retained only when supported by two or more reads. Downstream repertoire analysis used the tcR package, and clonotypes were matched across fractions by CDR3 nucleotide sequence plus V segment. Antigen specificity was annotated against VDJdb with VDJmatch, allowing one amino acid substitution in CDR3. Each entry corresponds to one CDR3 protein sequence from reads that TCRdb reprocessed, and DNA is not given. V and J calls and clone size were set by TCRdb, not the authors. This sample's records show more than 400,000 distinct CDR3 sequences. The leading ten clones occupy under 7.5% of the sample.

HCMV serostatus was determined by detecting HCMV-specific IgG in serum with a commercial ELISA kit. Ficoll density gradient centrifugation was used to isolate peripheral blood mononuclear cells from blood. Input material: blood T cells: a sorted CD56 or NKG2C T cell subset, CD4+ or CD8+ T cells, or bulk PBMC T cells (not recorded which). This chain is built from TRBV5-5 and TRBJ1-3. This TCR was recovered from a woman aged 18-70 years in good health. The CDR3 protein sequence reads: CASSFGPSGNTIYF. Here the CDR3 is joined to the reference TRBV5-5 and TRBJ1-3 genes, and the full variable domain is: DAGVTQSPTHLIKTRGQQVTLRCSPISGHKSVSWYQQVLGQGPQFIFQYYEKEERGRGNFPDRFSARQFPNYSSELNVNALLLGDSALYLCASSFGPSGNTIYFGEGSWLTVV.